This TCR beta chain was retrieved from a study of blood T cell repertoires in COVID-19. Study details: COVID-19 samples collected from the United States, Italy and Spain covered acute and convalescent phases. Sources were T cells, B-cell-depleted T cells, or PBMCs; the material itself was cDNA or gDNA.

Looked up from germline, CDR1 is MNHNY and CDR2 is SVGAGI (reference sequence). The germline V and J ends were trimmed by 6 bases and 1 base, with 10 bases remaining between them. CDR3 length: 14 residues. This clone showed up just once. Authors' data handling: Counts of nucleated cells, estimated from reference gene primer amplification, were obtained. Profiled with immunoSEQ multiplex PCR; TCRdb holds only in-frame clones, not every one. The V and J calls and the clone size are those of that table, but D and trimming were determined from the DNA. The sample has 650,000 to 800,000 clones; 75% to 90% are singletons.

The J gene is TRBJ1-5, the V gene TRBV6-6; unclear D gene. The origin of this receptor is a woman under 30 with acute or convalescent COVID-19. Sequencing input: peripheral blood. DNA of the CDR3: TGTGCCAGCAGACCCAGTGTGAGCAATCAGCCCCAGCATTTT. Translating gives CASRPSVSNQPQHF.